This TCR beta chain was identified in a study of blood T cell repertoires in COVID-19. At the level of the study: Acute and convalescent COVID-19 specimens originated in the United States, Italy and Spain. In each case, the material was cDNA or gDNA derived from T cells, B-cell-depleted T cells, or PBMCs.

Per the germline V gene, CDR1 is SGHTS and CDR2 is YDEGEE. V was trimmed by 7 bases and J by 8 bases, leaving 16 bases between them. This CDR3 comprises 14 residues. Original analysis: From reference gene primer amplification, estimates of nucleated cell counts were derived. Clones were sequenced by immunoSEQ multiplex PCR, and TCRdb holds only the in-frame ones, with some missing. The DNA gave D and trimming, while V, J and clone size come from that table. The sample shows about 110,000 clones, 65% to 90% of them seen only once. This TCR was sampled from a man older than 75 with acute or convalescent COVID-19. The specimen sequenced was peripheral blood. V gene TRBV5-8 combines with J gene TRBJ1-6; D may be TRBD1 (6 bases). DNA for the CDR3: TGTGCCAGCGGAACGGGGGGCAGGGATTCACCCCTCCACTTT. Its translation: CASGTGGRDSPLHF. Drawing the rest from reference TRBV5-8 and TRBJ1-6, the complete variable domain is EAGVTQSPTHLIKTRGQQATLRCSPISGHTSVYWYQQALGLGLQFLLWYDEGEERNRGNFPPRFSGRQFPNYSSELNVNALELEDSALYLCASGTGGRDSPLHFGNGTRLTVT.